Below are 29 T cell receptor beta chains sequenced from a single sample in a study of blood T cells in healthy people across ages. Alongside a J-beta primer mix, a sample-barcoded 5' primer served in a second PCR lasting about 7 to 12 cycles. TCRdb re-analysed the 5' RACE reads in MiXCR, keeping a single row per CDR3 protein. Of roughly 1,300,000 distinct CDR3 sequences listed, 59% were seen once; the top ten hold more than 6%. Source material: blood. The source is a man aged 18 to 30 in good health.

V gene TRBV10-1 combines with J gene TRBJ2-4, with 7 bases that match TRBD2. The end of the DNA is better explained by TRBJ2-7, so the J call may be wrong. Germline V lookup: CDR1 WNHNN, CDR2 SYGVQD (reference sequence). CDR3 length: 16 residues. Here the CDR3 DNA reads TGCGCCAGCAGTGGGGCGACGGGGGGAGGCTCCTACGAGCAGTACTTC. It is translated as CASSGATGGGSYEQYF.

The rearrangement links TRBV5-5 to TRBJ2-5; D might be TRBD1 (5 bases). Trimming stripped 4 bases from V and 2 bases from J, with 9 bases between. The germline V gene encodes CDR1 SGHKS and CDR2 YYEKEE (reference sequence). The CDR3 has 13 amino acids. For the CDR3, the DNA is TGTGCCAGCAGCGTGAACAGGCAAGAGACCCAGTACTTC. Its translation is CASSVNRQETQYF.

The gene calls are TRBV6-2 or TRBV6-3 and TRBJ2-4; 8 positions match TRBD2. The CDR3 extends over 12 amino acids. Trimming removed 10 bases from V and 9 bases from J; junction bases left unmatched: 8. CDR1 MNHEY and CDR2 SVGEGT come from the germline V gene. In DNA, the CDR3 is TGTGCCACCGGGGGGGGGCAAAGCATTCAGTACTTC. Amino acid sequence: CATGGGQSIQYF.

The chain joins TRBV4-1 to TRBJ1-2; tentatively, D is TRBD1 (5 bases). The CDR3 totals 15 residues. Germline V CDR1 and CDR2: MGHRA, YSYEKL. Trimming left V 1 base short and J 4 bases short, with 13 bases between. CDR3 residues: CASSQATVSLYGYTF. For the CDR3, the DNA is TGCGCCAGCAGCCAAGCGACAGTTTCCCTCTATGGCTACACCTTC.

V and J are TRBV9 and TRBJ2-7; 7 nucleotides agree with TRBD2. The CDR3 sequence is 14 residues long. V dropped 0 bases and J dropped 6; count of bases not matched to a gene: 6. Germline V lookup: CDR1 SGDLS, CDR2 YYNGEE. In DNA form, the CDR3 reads TGTGCCAGCAGCGTAGGTGGCGGGAGCTTCGAGCAGTACTTC. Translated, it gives CASSVGGGSFEQYF.

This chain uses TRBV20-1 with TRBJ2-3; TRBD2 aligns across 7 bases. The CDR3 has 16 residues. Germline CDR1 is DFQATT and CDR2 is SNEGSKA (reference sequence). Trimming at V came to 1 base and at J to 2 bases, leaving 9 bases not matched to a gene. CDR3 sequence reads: CSARGSASGVTDTQYF. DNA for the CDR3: TGCAGTGCTAGAGGCTCGGCCAGCGGGGTCACAGATACGCAGTATTTT.

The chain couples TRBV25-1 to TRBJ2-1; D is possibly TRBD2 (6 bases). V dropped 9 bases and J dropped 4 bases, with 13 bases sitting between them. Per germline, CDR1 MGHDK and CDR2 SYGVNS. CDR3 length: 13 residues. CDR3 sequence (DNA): TGTGCCAGTACTCTCGGGGGTTACAATGAGCAGTTCTTC. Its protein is CASTLGGYNEQFF.

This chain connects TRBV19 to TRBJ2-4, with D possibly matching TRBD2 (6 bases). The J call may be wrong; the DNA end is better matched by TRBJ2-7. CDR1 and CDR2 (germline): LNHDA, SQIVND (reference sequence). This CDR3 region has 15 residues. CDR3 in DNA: TGTGCCAGTAGTATTGGTCCGGAGGGGACCTGCGAGCAGTACTTC. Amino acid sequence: CASSIGPEGTCEQYF.

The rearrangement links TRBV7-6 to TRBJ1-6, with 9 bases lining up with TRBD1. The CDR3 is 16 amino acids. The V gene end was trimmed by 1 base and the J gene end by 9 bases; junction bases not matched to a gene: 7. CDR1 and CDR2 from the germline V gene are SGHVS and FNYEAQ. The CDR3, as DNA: TGTGCCAGCAGCTTAGGGGACAGGGTGCTAGGTTCACCCCTCCACTTT. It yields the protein CASSLGDRVLGSPLHF.

This chain's CDR3 is CSARDAGTGGNQPQHF. The CDR3 DNA sequence: TGCAGTGCTAGAGATGCTGGGACGGGTGGGAATCAGCCCCAGCATTTT. The chain combines TRBV20-1 with TRBJ1-5; D possibly corresponds to TRBD1 (5 bases). The CDR3 extends over 16 amino acids. Germline V gene data show CDR1 as DFQATT and CDR2 as SNEGSKA (reference sequence). With 0 bases removed from V and 4 bases from J, the gap between germline ends came to 16 bases.

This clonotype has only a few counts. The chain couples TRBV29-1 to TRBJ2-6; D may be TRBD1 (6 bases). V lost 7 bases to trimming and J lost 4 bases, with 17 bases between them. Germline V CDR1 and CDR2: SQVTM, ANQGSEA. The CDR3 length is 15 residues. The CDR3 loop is CSALQGSGGANVLTF. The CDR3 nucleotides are TGCAGCGCCCTACAGGGATCTGGAGGGGCCAACGTCCTGACTTTC.

CDR3 protein: CASSPGRADTDTQYF. For the CDR3, the DNA is TGTGCCAGCAGCCCGGGACGAGCTGACACAGATACGCAGTATTTT. The rearrangement links TRBV7-8 to TRBJ2-3; TRBD1 or TRBD2 may be the D gene (5 bases each). Between the trimmed V and J ends, which lost 5 bases and 2 bases, there was a span of 14 bases. Germline lookup yields CDR1 SGHVS and CDR2 FQNEAQ. This CDR3 is built from 15 residues.

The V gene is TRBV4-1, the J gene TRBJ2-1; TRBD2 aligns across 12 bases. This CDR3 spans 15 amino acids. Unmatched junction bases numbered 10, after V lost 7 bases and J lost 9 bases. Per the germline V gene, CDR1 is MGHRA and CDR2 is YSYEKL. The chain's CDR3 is CASNNRTSGAGEQFF. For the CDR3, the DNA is TGCGCCAGCAATAATAGGACTAGCGGGGCGGGTGAGCAGTTCTTC.

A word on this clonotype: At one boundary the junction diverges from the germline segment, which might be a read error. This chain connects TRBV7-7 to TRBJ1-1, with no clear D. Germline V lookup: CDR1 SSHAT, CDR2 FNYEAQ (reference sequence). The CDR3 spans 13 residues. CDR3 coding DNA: TGTGCTAGCAGCCTATCCCAGAACACTGAAGCTTTCTTT. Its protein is CASSLSQNTEAFF.

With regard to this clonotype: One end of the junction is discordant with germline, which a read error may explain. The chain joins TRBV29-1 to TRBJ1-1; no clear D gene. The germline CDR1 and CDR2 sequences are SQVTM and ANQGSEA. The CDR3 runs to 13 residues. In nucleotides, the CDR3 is TGCAGCGTTGTGAAGGTCCTGAAAACTGAAGCTTTCTTT. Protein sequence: CSVVKVLKTEAFF.

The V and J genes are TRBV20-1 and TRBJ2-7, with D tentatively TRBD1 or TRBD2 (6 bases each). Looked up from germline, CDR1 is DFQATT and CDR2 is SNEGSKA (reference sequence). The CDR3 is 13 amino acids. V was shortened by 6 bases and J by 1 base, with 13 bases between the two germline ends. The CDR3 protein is CSAGGSGSYEQYF. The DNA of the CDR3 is TGCAGTGCCGGGGGCTCGGGTTCCTACGAGCAGTACTTC.

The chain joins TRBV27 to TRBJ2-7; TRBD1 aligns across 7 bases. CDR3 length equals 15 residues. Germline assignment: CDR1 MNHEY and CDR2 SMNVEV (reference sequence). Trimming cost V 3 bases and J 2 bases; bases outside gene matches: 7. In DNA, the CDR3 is TGTGCCAGCAGTTTGGAGGACAGGCCTACCTACGAGCAGTACTTC. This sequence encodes CASSLEDRPTYEQYF.

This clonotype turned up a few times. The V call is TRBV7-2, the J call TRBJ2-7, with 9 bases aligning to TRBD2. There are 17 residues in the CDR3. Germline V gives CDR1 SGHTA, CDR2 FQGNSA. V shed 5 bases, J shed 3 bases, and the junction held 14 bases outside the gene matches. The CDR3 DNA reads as TGTGCCAGCAGCCCAGCTTGGGGGGCGGGAGGGTACTACGAGCAGTACTTC. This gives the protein CASSPAWGAGGYYEQYF. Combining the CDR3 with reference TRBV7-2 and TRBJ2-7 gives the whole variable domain GAGVSQSPSNKVTEKGKDVELRCDPISGHTALYWYRQSLGQGLEFLIYFQGNSAPDKSGLPSDRFSAERTGGSVSTLTIQRTQQEDSAVYLCASSPAWGAGGYYEQYFGPGTRLTVT.

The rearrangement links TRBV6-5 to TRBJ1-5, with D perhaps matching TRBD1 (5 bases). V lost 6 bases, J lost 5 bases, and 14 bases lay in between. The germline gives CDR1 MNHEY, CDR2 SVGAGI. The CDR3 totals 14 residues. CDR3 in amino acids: CASRGTSNYQPQHF. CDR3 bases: TGTGCCAGCAGAGGGACGTCGAACTATCAGCCCCAGCATTTT.

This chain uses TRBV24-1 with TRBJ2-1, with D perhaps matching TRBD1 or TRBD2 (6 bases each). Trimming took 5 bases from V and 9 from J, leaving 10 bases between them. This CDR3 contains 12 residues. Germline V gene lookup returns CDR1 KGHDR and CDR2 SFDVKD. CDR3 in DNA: TGTGCCACCAGTGGGGGGGCGGGTGAGCAGTTCTTC. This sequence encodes CATSGGAGEQFF.

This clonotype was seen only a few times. The CDR3 coding sequence is TGTGCCAGCAGTCAAGGACAGGCTGAAGCTTTCTTT. It yields the protein CASSQGQAEAFF. The chain employs TRBV12-3 or TRBV12-4 and TRBJ1-1, with 7 bases aligning to TRBD1. The CDR3 is 12 amino acids. V lost 5 bases and J lost 6; bases outside the gene matches: 3.

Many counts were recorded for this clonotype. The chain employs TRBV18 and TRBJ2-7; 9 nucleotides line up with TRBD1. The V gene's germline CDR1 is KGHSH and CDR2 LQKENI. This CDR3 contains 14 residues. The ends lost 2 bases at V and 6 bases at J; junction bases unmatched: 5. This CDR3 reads CASSPKGQGSEQYF. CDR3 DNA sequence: TGTGCCAGCTCACCAAAGGGACAGGGATCCGAGCAGTACTTC.

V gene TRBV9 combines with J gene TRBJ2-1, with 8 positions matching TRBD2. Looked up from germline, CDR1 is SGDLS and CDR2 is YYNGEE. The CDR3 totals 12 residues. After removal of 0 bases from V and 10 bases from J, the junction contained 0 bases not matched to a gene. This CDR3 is CASSVGTSEQFF. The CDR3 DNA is TGTGCCAGCAGCGTAGGGACTAGCGAGCAGTTCTTC.

Here the CDR3 reads CSAGDHSPLHF. CDR3 coding DNA: TGCAGTGCAGGGGATCATTCACCCCTCCACTTT. The V gene is TRBV20-1, the J gene TRBJ1-6, with D possibly TRBD1 on 5 matching bases. The CDR3 is 11 residues long. Trimming removed 6 bases at V and 8 bases at J, with 8 bases between. CDR1 and CDR2 (germline): DFQATT, SNEGSKA (reference sequence).

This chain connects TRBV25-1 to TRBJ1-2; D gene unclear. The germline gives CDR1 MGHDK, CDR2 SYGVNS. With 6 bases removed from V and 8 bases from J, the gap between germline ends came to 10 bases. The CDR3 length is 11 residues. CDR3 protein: CASRDSGGYTF. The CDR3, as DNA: TGTGCCAGCAGGGACTCGGGGGGCTACACCTTC.

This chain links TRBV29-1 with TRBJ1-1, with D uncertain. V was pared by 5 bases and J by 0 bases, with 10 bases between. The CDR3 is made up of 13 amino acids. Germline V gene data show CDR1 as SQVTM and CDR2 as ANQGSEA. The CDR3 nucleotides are TGCAGCGTTCAGGACGGACTGAACACTGAAGCTTTCTTT. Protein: CSVQDGLNTEAFF.

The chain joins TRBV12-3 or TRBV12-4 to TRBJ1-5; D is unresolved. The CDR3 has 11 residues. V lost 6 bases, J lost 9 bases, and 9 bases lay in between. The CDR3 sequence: CASSPDGPQHF. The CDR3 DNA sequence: TGTGCCAGCAGCCCGGATGGGCCCCAGCATTTT.

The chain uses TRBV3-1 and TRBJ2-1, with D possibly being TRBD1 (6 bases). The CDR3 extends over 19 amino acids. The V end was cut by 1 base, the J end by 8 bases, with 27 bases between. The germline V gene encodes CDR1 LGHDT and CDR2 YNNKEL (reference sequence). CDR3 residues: CASSQVKLTRGTSGDEQFF. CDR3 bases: TGTGCCAGCAGCCAAGTGAAGTTAACAAGGGGGACCTCAGGGGATGAGCAGTTCTTC.

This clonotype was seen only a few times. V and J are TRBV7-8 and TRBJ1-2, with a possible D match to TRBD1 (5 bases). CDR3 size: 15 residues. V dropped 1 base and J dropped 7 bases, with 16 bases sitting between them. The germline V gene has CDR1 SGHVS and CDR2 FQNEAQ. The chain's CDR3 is CASSLVGPLRGGYTF. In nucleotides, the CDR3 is TGTGCCAGCAGCTTAGTTGGGCCGCTTAGGGGTGGCTACACCTTC.